The 3 T cell receptor beta chains in this list originate from one sample, sequenced in a study of blood T cell repertoires in COVID-19. The protocol was immunoSEQ multiplex PCR, while the TCRdb copy is restricted to in-frame clones and leaves out a portion. The table lists about 130,000 clones, roughly 80% of them singletons. Sequencing input: peripheral blood. Source of these receptors: a man aged 60-69 years who had recovered from COVID-19.

This rearrangement joins TRBV29-1 to TRBJ2-7; TRBD1 matches 10 bases. Looked up from germline, CDR1 is SQVTM and CDR2 is ANQGSEA. This CDR3 has 14 amino acids. The V segment lost 4 bases and the J segment 0 bases; nucleotides outside the gene matches: 3. Written as DNA, the CDR3 is TGCAGCGTTGGGGACAGGGGCCTCTCCTACGAGCAGTACTTC. It translates to CSVGDRGLSYEQYF.

The chain joins TRBV24-1 to TRBJ1-4, with a weak D call TRBD1 (6 bases). The V end lost 3 bases, the J end lost 6 bases, and 7 bases lay between the germline ends. Germline V gene sequence: CDR1 KGHDR, CDR2 SFDVKD. The CDR3 consists of 13 residues. CDR3 nucleotide sequence: TGTGCCACCAGTGATGGACAGTATGAAAAACTGTTTTTT. Its protein product is CATSDGQYEKLFF.

Remarks on this clone: A single base separates this from a much larger clone, so it may be a read error. V usage is TRBV28 and J usage is TRBJ2-7, with D possibly TRBD1 on 7 matching bases. Germline V gives CDR1 MDHEN, CDR2 SYDVKM. The V end lost 5 bases, the J end lost 3 bases, and 20 bases lay between the germline ends. This CDR3 has 16 residues. The CDR3 here is CASSPPGQVEGYEQYF. For the CDR3, the DNA is TGTGCCAGCAGTCCCCCCGGACAGGTGGAGGGCTACGAGCAGTACTTC. The full variable domain, its missing parts supplied by reference TRBV28 and TRBJ2-7, is DVKVTQSSRYLVKRTGEKVFLECVQDMDHENMFWYRQDPGLGLRLIYFSYDVKMKEKGDIPEGYSVSREKKERFSLILESASTNQTSMYLCASSPPGQVEGYEQYFGPGTRLTVT.